A selection of T cell receptor beta chains follows, all from one sample in a study of vaccination and CD4 T cells after COVID-19. Their target antigens are unknown. MiXCR, run by TCRdb on the PCR reads, gives a single entry per CDR3 protein. The data hold some 17,000 distinct CDR3 sequences, with over 55% observed a single time. The source material was CD4+ T cells from blood, cultured in vitro, sampled after SARS-CoV-2 vaccination. These receptors came from a human donor who had recovered from COVID-19. CDR3s include the opening cysteine and the closing phenylalanine or tryptophan. The D gene is left open where the match is weak. Some rows mark clone size as missing; the rest say once, few, many or name a class of expanded clone.

d_call	v_call	j_call	clone_size	cdr3_aa	cdr3_nt
NA	TRBV6-2/TRBV6-3	TRBJ1-1	few	CASSYKGTEAFF	TGTGCCAGCAGTTACAAGGGCACTGAAGCTTTCTTT
TRBD1	TRBV10-3	TRBJ2-4	NA	CAISQGATKNIQYF	TGTGCCATCAGTCAGGGGGCGACCAAAAACATTCAGTACTTC
TRBD2	TRBV7-3	TRBJ2-3	once	CASSLGSGGSDTQYF	TGTGCCAGCAGCTTAGGTAGCGGGGGCTCTGATACGCAGTATTTT
NA	TRBV20-1	TRBJ1-2	NA	CSARVAGNYGYTF	TGCAGTGCTAGAGTTGCAGGGAACTATGGCTACACCTTC
TRBD1	TRBV5-4	TRBJ2-7	NA	CASSRPGTGASYEQYF	TGTGCCAGCAGCCGTCCCGGGACAGGGGCTTCCTACGAGCAGTACTTC
NA	TRBV21-1	TRBJ1-6	NA	CASSNLGQGNSPLHF	TGTGCCAGCAGCAACCTAGGACAGGGGAATTCACCCCTCCACTTT
NA	TRBV20-1	TRBJ2-7	NA	CSAYKSKQYF	TGCAGTGCTTACAAGAGTAAGCAGTACTTC
NA	TRBV20-1	TRBJ2-2	NA	CSARDLLSNTGELFF	TGCAGTGCTAGAGATTTACTATCGAACACCGGGGAGCTGTTTTTT
NA	TRBV20-1	TRBJ1-2	few	CSASQRGAYGYTF	TGCAGTGCTTCCCAAAGGGGGGCATACGGCTACACCTTC
NA	TRBV7-3	TRBJ1-2	NA	CASSPGGHIGGYTF	TGTGCCAGCAGCCCCGGCGGGCATATAGGTGGCTACACCTTC
NA	TRBV7-8	TRBJ2-6	NA	CASSKGEGAGSGANVLTF	TGTGCCAGCAGCAAGGGGGAGGGGGCGGGCTCTGGGGCCAACGTCCTGACTTTC
NA	TRBV19	TRBJ2-2	NA	CASSMRGTQARELFF	TGTGCCAGTAGTATGCGAGGGACCCAGGCGAGGGAGCTGTTTTTT
NA	TRBV5-4	TRBJ2-2	NA	CASSLPSGVPGELFF	TGTGCCAGCAGCTTACCCTCAGGGGTCCCCGGGGAGCTGTTTTTT
NA	TRBV20-1	TRBJ1-6	once	CSARDPGGTYNSPLHF	TGCAGTGCTAGAGATCCGGGGGGAACTTATAATTCACCCCTCCACTTT
TRBD1	TRBV5-4	TRBJ2-5	few	CASSLARTGGKETQYF	TGTGCCAGCAGCTTGGCCAGGACAGGGGGGAAGGAGACCCAGTACTTC
NA	TRBV7-8	TRBJ2-5	NA	CASNLGLLETQYF	TGTGCCAGCAACCTGGGACTGCTCGAGACCCAGTACTTC
NA	TRBV20-1	TRBJ1-6	few	CSARGPVSNSPLHF	TGCAGTGCTAGGGGTCCCGTATCCAATTCACCCCTCCACTTT
NA	TRBV11-3	TRBJ2-7	NA	CASSFGSSYEQYF	TGTGCCAGCAGCTTTGGCAGTTCCTACGAGCAGTACTTC
NA	TRBV20-1	TRBJ2-2	NA	CSASLNGPNTGELFF	TGCAGTGCTAGTTTAAACGGCCCGAACACCGGGGAGCTGTTTTTT
TRBD1	TRBV20-1	TRBJ2-5	once	CSAKRQGQETQYF	TGCAGTGCGAAACGACAGGGGCAAGAGACCCAGTACTTC
NA	TRBV10-1	TRBJ2-5	NA	CASILVSQETQYF	NA
NA	TRBV20-1	TRBJ1-2	NA	CSARDRGQGVPGYTF	TGCAGTGCTAGAGATCGGGGGCAGGGAGTTCCTGGCTACACCTTC
TRBD1	TRBV20-1	TRBJ2-2	NA	CSANSGTGGHTGELFF	TGCAGTGCTAACTCCGGGACAGGGGGCCACACCGGGGAGCTGTTTTTT
TRBD2	TRBV27	TRBJ2-1	NA	CASSGSTSGRYNEQFF	TGTGCCAGCAGTGGATCCACTAGCGGGCGTTACAATGAGCAGTTCTTC
TRBD1	TRBV11-2	TRBJ2-1	NA	CASSTGQGIHEQFF	TGTGCCAGCAGCACAGGACAGGGGATACATGAGCAGTTCTTC
NA	TRBV15	TRBJ2-7	NA	CATSRDVASNYEQYF	TGTGCCACCAGCAGAGATGTGGCTAGCAACTACGAGCAGTACTTC
NA	TRBV6-2/TRBV6-3	TRBJ2-1	NA	CATAESSYNEQFF	TGTGCCACCGCCGAGAGCTCCTACAATGAGCAGTTCTTC
TRBD1	TRBV6-2/TRBV6-3	TRBJ1-2	NA	CASSFRDRGDYGYTF	TGTGCCAGCAGTTTCCGGGACAGGGGGGACTATGGCTACACCTTC
TRBD1	TRBV7-3	TRBJ2-5	NA	CASSPITGTVPETQYF	TGTGCCAGCAGCCCGATAACCGGGACAGTCCCGGAGACCCAGTACTTC
NA	TRBV6-1	TRBJ2-1	NA	CASMRADWGEQFF	TGTGCCAGCATGAGGGCGGACTGGGGTGAGCAGTTCTTC
TRBD1	TRBV2	TRBJ1-1	few	CASSPWQGGTEAFF	TGTGCCAGCAGCCCCTGGCAGGGGGGGACTGAAGCTTTCTTT
TRBD2	TRBV7-2	TRBJ2-7	NA	CASSLDGGSTLEQYF	TGTGCCAGCAGCTTAGACGGCGGGAGTACTCTCGAGCAGTACTTC
TRBD1	TRBV6-1	TRBJ1-6	NA	CASSEQGGSPLHF	TGTGCCAGCAGTGAACAGGGGGGATCACCCCTCCACTTT
TRBD2	TRBV20-1	TRBJ2-1	NA	CSATGGTSANEQFF	TGCAGTGCTACCGGGGGAACTAGCGCCAATGAGCAGTTCTTC
TRBD1	TRBV20-1	TRBJ1-5	NA	CSARTGGNQPQHF	TGCAGTGCTCGGACAGGTGGGAATCAGCCCCAGCATTTT
TRBD1	TRBV7-7	TRBJ2-1	NA	CASSPSQGAYNEQFF	TGTGCCAGCAGCCCGTCCCAGGGGGCCTACAATGAGCAGTTCTTC
NA	TRBV28	TRBJ1-1	NA	CASSPPGTEAFF	TGTGCCAGCAGTCCCCCCGGGACAGAAGCTTTCTTT
NA	TRBV20-1	TRBJ2-5	NA	CSASSSGPKETQYF	TGCAGTGCTAGTTCCAGCGGGCCGAAAGAGACCCAGTACTTC
NA	TRBV6-1	TRBJ1-1	once	CASTHGVGNTEAFF	TGTGCCAGCACCCACGGGGTCGGGAACACTGAAGCTTTCTTT
NA	TRBV29-1	TRBJ2-5	NA	CSVADSPGPTQYF	TGCAGCGTTGCCGACTCCCCGGGTCCGACCCAGTACTTC